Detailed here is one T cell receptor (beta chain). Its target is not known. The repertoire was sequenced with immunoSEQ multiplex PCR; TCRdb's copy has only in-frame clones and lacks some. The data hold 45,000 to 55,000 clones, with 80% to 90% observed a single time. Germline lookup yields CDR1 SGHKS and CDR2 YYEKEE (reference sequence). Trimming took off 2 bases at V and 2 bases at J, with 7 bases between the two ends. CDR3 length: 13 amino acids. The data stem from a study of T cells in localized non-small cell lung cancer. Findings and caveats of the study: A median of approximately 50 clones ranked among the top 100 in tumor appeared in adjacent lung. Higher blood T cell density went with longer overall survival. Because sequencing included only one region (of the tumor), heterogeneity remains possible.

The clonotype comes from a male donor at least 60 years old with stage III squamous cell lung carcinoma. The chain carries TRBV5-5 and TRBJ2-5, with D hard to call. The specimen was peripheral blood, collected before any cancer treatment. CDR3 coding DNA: TGTGCCAGCAGCTTTGGAGATCAAGAGACCCAGTACTTC. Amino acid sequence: CASSFGDQETQYF.